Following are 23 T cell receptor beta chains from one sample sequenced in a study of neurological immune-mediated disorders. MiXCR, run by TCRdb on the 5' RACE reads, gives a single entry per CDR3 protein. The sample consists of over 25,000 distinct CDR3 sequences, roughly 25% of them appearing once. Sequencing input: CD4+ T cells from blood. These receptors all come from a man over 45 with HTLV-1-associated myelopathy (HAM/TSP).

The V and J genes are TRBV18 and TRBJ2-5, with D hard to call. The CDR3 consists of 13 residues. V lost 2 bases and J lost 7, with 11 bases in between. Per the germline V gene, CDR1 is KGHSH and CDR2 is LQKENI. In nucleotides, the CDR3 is TGTGCCAGCTCACCAGGGGTAGATTGGACCCAGTACTTC. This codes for CASSPGVDWTQYF.

The CDR3 nucleotides are TGTGCCAGCAGTTTTCGGGGCAGTCTCGGAAAACTGTTTTTT. Its protein product is CASSFRGSLGKLFF. V gene TRBV12-3 or TRBV12-4 combines with J gene TRBJ1-4; tentatively, D is TRBD1 (5 bases). The length of the CDR3 is 14 residues. V was pared by 3 bases and J by 10 bases, with 15 bases between.

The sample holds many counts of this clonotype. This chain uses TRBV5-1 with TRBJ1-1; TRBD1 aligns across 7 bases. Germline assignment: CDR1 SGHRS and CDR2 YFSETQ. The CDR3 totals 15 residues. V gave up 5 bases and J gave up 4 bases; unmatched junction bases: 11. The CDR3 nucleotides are TGCGCCAGCAGGAAAATAGGGGGCCGTGGCACTGAAGCTTTCTTT. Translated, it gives CASRKIGGRGTEAFF.

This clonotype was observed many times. CDR3 sequence reads: CASSTQFSNQPQHF. The CDR3 coding sequence is TGTGCCAGCAGCACTCAATTTAGCAATCAGCCCCAGCATTTT. The rearrangement uses TRBV7-8 and TRBJ1-5; D is unclear. Germline V gene lookup returns CDR1 SGHVS and CDR2 FQNEAQ. This CDR3 is 14 amino acids long. With 5 bases removed from V and 0 bases from J, the gap between germline ends came to 8 bases.

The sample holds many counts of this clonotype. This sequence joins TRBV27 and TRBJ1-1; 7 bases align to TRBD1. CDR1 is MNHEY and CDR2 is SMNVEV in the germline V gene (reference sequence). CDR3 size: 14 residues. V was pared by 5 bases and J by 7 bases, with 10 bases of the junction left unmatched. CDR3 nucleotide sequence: TGTGCCAGCAGTGTTGACAGGGTTTTGGGTGAAGCTTTCTTT. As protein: CASSVDRVLGEAFF.

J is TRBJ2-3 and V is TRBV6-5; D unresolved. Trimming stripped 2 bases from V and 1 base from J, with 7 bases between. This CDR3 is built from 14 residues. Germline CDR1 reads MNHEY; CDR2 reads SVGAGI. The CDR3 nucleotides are TGTGCCAGCAGTTACAGCGTTGGCACAGATACGCAGTATTTT. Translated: CASSYSVGTDTQYF.

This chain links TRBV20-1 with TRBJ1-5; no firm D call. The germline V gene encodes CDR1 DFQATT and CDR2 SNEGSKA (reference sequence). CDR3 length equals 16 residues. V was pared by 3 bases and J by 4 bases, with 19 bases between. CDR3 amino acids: CSASPPSGKINQPQHF. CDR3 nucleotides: TGCAGTGCTAGCCCTCCCTCGGGAAAGATTAATCAGCCCCAGCATTTT.

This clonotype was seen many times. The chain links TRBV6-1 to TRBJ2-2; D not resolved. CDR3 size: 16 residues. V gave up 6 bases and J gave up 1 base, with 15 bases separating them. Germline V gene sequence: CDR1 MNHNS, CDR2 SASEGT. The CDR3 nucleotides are TGTGCCAGCAGGCCGCCCGGTAAAGGGAACACCGGGGAGCTGTTTTTT. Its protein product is CASRPPGKGNTGELFF.

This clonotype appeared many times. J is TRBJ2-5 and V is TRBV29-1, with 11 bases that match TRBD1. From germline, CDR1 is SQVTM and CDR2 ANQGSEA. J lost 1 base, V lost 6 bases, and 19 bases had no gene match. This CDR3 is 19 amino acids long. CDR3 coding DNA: TGCAGCGTCGCCCGTCTAAGGTCCAAGGGGACAGGGGGCCAAGAGACCCAGTACTTC. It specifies CSVARLRSKGTGGQETQYF. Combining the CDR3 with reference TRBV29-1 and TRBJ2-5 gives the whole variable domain SAVISQKPSRDICQRGTSLTIQCQVDSQVTMMFWYRQQPGQSLTLIATANQGSEATYESGFVIDKFPISRPNLTFSTLTVSNMSPEDSSIYLCSVARLRSKGTGGQETQYFGPGTRLLVL.

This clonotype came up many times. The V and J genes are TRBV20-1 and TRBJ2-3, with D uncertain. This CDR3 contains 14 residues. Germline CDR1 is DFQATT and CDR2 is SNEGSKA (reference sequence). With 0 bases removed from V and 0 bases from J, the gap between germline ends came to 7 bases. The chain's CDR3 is CSARDRASTDTQYF. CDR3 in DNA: TGCAGTGCTAGAGATCGGGCTAGCACAGATACGCAGTATTTT.

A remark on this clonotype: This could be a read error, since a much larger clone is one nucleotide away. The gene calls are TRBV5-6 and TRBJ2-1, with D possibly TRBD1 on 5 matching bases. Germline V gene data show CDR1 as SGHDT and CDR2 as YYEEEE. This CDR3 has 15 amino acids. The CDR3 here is CANSFRGSSYNEQFF. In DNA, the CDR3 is TGTGCCAACAGCTTTAGGGGCAGCTCCTACAATGAGCAGTTCTTC.

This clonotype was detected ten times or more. The CDR3 nucleotides are TGTGCCAGCTCACCAAGGGGAGACGGGAATCAGCCCCAGCATTTT. Translated, it gives CASSPRGDGNQPQHF. This chain connects TRBV18 to TRBJ1-5; D perhaps matches TRBD1 (5 bases). The ends were cut back, 2 bases at V and 4 bases at J, with 12 bases in the middle. The germline gives CDR1 KGHSH, CDR2 LQKENI. The CDR3 spans 15 residues.

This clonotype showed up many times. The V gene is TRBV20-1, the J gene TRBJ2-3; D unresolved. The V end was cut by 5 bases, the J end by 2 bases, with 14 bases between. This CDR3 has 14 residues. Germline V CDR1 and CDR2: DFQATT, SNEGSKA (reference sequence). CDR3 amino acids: CSARRLGNTDTQYF. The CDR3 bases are TGCAGTGCTCGAAGACTCGGAAACACAGATACGCAGTATTTT.

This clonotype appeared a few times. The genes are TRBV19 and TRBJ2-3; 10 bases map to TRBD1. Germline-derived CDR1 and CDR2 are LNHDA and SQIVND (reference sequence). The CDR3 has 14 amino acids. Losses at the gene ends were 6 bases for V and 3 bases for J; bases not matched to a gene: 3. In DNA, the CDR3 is TGTGCCAGTAGGCGGACAGGGGGAACAGATACGCAGTATTTT. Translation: CASRRTGGTDTQYF. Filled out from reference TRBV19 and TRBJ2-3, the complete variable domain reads DGGITQSPKYLFRKEGQNVTLSCEQNLNHDAMYWYRQDPGQGLRLIYYSQIVNDFQKGDIAEGYSVSREKKESFPLTVTSAQKNPTAFYLCASRRTGGTDTQYFGPGTRLTVL.

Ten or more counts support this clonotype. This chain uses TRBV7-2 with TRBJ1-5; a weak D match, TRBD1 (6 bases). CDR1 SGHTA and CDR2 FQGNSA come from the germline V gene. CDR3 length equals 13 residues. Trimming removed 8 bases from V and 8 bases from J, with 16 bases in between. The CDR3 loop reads CASGSGGPKPQHF. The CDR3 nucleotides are TGTGCCAGCGGATCGGGGGGGCCAAAGCCCCAGCATTTT.

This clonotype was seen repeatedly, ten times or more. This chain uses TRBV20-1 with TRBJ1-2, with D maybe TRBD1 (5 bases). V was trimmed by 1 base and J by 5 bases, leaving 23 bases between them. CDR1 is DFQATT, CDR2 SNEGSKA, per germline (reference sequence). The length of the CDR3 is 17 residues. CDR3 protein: CSARARGEGSKLYGYTF. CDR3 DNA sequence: TGCAGTGCTAGAGCCCGCGGGGAGGGGTCAAAACTATATGGCTACACCTTC.

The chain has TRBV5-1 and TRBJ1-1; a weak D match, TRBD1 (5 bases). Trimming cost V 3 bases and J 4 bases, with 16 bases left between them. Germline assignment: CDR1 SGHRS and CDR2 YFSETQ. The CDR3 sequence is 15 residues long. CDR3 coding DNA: TGCGCCAGCAGCTCGGGCGGGGGACTTGGCACTGAAGCTTTCTTT. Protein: CASSSGGGLGTEAFF.

This chain's CDR3 is CASSPNTGGTGELFF. The CDR3 DNA reads as TGCGCCAGCAGCCCAAATACAGGGGGGACCGGGGAGCTGTTTTTT. This chain connects TRBV5-1 to TRBJ2-2; TRBD1 agrees at 8 bases. The CDR3 runs 15 residues. With 4 bases clipped from V and 5 bases from J, the junction kept 7 bases outside the gene matches. Germline CDR1 is SGHRS and CDR2 is YFSETQ.

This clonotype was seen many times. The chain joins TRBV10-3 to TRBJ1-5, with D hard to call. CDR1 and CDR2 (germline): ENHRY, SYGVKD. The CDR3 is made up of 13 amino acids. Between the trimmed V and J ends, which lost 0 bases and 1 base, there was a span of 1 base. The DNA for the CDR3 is TGTGCCATCAGTGAGTCCAGCAATCAGCCCCAGCATTTT. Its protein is CAISESSNQPQHF.

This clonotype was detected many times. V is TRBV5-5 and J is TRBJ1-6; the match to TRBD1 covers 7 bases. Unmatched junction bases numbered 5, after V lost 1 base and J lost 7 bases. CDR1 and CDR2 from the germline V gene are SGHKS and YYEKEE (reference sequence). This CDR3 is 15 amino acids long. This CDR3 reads CASSLYEQGNSPLHF. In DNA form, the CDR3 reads TGTGCCAGCAGCTTGTACGAACAGGGGAATTCACCCCTCCACTTT.

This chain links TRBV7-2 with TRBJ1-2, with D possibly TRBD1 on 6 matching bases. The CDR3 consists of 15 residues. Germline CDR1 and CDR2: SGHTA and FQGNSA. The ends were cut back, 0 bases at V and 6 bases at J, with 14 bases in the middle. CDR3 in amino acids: CASSLALWQGNGYTF. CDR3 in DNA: TGTGCCAGCAGCTTAGCGTTGTGGCAGGGGAATGGCTACACCTTC.

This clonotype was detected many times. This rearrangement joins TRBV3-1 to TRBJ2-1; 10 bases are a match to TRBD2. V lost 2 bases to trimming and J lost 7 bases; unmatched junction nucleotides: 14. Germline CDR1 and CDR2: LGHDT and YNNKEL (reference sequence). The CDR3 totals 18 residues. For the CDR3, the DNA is TGTGCCAGCAGCCAATATGCAGTCGCTAGCGGGAGTATTAATGAGCAGTTCTTC. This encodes CASSQYAVASGSINEQFF.

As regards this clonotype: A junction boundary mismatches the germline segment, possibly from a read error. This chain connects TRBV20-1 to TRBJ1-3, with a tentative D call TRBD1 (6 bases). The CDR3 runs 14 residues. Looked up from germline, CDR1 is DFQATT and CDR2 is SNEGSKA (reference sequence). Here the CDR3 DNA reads TGCAGTTCTAGACGGACAGTCAACGGGAACACCATATATTTT. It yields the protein CSSRRTVNGNTIYF.